This T cell receptor beta chain was identified during a study of Graves' ophthalmopathy and Graves' hyperthyroidism. V was cut by 4 bases and J by 7 bases, with 11 bases left in between. In germline, CDR1 is LGHDT, CDR2 YNNKEL (reference sequence). The CDR3 is 13 residues long. RNA transcripts were the template, and TCR beta CDR3 regions were amplified from them. RT-PCR with HTBI primers came first, then second-round multiplex PCR. TCRdb reprocessed the multiplex PCR reads with MiXCR, giving one entry per CDR3 protein. The sample carries 500,000 to 800,000 distinct CDR3 sequences, just over 40% recorded once.

This TCR derives from an adult man with Graves' ophthalmopathy. The specimen sequenced was peripheral blood. V usage is TRBV3-1 and J usage is TRBJ1-5; D unresolved. CDR3 residues: CASSPNAAQPQHF. The CDR3 nucleotides read TGTGCCAGCAGCCCTAACGCAGCCCAGCCCCAGCATTTT.